Below, 11 T cell receptor beta chains from the same sample are listed, as sequenced in a study of blood T cells in healthy people across ages. A J-beta primer mix and a sample-barcoded 5' primer were used in a second PCR of about 7 to 12 cycles. From the 5' RACE reads, TCRdb called clonotypes with MiXCR, one entry per CDR3 protein. The sample consists of 380,000 or so distinct CDR3 sequences, about 55% of them appearing once. The sequenced material came from blood. These receptors were obtained from a man aged 60 to 69 in good health.

This chain joins TRBV7-2 and TRBJ1-1; TRBD1 is a possible D gene (6 bases). Trimming took 5 bases from V and 1 from J, leaving 14 bases between them. Germline V gene data show CDR1 as SGHTA and CDR2 as FQGNSA. The CDR3 totals 15 residues. The DNA of the CDR3 is TGTGCCAGCAGCCCCCCCGGGACACCGAACACTGAAGCTTTCTTT. Amino acids: CASSPPGTPNTEAFF.

A few counts support this clonotype. The chain couples TRBV11-3 to TRBJ2-1; D is ambiguous. Germline lookup yields CDR1 SGHNT and CDR2 YENEEA. The V end lost 8 bases, the J end lost 5 bases, and 13 bases lay between the germline ends. This CDR3 comprises 13 residues. The CDR3 nucleotides are TGTGCCAGCGAGACCCCGGGCGACAATGAGCAGTTCTTC. It encodes CASETPGDNEQFF.

There are a few counts of this clonotype. This sequence joins TRBV6-6 and TRBJ2-2; D not certain. V lost 0 bases, J lost 2 bases, and 10 bases lay in between. The CDR3 sequence is 16 residues long. CDR1 MNHNY and CDR2 SVGAGI come from the germline V gene (reference sequence). CDR3 loop: CASSYSYPSNTGELFF. DNA for the CDR3: TGTGCCAGCAGTTACTCGTATCCCTCAAACACCGGGGAGCTGTTTTTT.

The J gene is TRBJ2-1, the V gene TRBV6-2 or TRBV6-3; D may correspond to TRBD1 or TRBD2 (5 bases each). The germline V gene encodes CDR1 MNHEY and CDR2 SVGEGT. The CDR3 totals 15 residues. Trimming cost V 0 bases and J 2 bases, with 8 bases left between them. The CDR3 loop reads CASSYSTGPYNEQFF. CDR3 nucleotide sequence: TGTGCCAGCAGTTACTCCACGGGACCCTACAATGAGCAGTTCTTC.

On this clonotype: A much more abundant neighbour one base away suggests this may be a read error. This chain connects TRBV4-2 to TRBJ2-7; TRBD1 agrees at 8 bases. The CDR3 is 16 amino acids. Per the germline V gene, CDR1 is LGHNA and CDR2 is YNFKEQ. Here the CDR3 DNA reads TGTGCCAGCAGCCCTTCAGGGGGCGGCAGATCCTACGGGCAGTACTTC. Protein product: CASSPSGGGRSYGQYF.

In the case of this clonotype: This may come from a read error, since a much larger clone is one base off. The chain employs TRBV20-1 and TRBJ1-2; D may be TRBD1 (5 bases). CDR1 and CDR2 (germline): DFQATT, SNEGSKA (reference sequence). The CDR3 contains 13 residues. V was trimmed by 5 bases and J by 10 bases, leaving 20 bases between them. The DNA of the CDR3 is TGCAGTGCTCCCCAACCGAGACAGCGGACCTACACCTTC. This sequence encodes CSAPQPRQRTYTF.

This chain connects TRBV20-1 to TRBJ2-3; possible D gene TRBD2, 5 bases. Germline V gives CDR1 DFQATT, CDR2 SNEGSKA (reference sequence). The CDR3 totals 14 residues. Trimming took off 8 bases at V and 0 bases at J, with 15 bases between the two ends. CDR3 nucleotide sequence: TGCAGTTGGAGAGAAAGCGGAAGCACAGATACGCAGTATTTT. Protein sequence: CSWRESGSTDTQYF.

The V gene is TRBV11-3, the J gene TRBJ2-1, with a weak D call TRBD1 (5 bases). From germline, CDR1 is SGHNT and CDR2 YENEEA. The CDR3 has 13 residues. Trimming stripped 0 bases from V and 8 bases from J, with 8 bases between. The DNA of the CDR3 is TGTGCCAGCAGCTTAGACAGGGTGCATGAGCAGTTCTTC. This encodes CASSLDRVHEQFF.

V usage is TRBV20-1 and J usage is TRBJ1-2, with D tentatively TRBD1 (5 bases). V was shortened by 5 bases and J by 1 base, with 11 bases between the two germline ends. CDR1 DFQATT and CDR2 SNEGSKA come from the germline V gene (reference sequence). The CDR3 consists of 13 residues. CDR3 DNA: TGCAGTGCTGCGGGACTGAGTAACTATGGCTACACCTTC. Translating gives CSAAGLSNYGYTF.

V is TRBV7-2 and J is TRBJ2-5; D is unclear. V was trimmed by 3 bases and J by 2 bases, leaving 13 bases between them. This CDR3 comprises 15 residues. Germline V gene sequence: CDR1 SGHTA, CDR2 FQGNSA. The CDR3 nucleotides read TGTGCCAGCAGCTTGGCCGGGCCTTTTCAAGAGACCCAGTACTTC. This translates into CASSLAGPFQETQYF. The whole variable domain, remainder taken from reference TRBV7-2 and TRBJ2-5, is GAGVSQSPSNKVTEKGKDVELRCDPISGHTALYWYRQSLGQGLEFLIYFQGNSAPDKSGLPSDRFSAERTGGSVSTLTIQRTQQEDSAVYLCASSLAGPFQETQYFGPGTRLLVL.

The chain links TRBV30 to TRBJ1-1, with a possible D match to TRBD1 (5 bases). This CDR3 spans 17 amino acids. Germline values: CDR1 GTSNPN, CDR2 SVGIG (reference sequence). V was shortened by 0 bases and J by 0 bases, with 17 bases between the two germline ends. DNA of the CDR3: TGTGCCTGGAGTGTATCGGTGGGGGGGAACATGAACACTGAAGCTTTCTTT. This codes for CAWSVSVGGNMNTEAFF.